This T cell receptor (beta chain) appears in the sequencing data of a study of tumor-infiltrating lymphocytes in primary liver carcinoma. Study-wide context: The study reported T1-T3 N0M0 tumors spanning 4.2 to 10 cm. Overall study findings and caveats: Researchers found tumor-adjacent and tumor-blood pairs overlapped less than tumor region pairs.

In the case of this clonotype: Its antigen is unidentified.

Joint extraction of RNA and DNA used roughly 19-32 mg of bulk tissue that was unsorted. The germline CDR1 and CDR2 sequences are MNHEY and SVGAGI. V lost 2 bases and J 1 base, leaving 8 bases between the germline ends. This CDR3 is 14 amino acids long. A primer matching the constant region was used to make TCR beta cDNA from 450 to 500 ng of total RNA. Libraries for TCR beta were built through three nested multiplex PCR rounds, which together made up a slightly modified ARM-PCR procedure. Primers for the first two PCR rounds were TRBV1-TRBV30 forward primers and a C-beta reverse primer (approximately 9 cycles per round). MiXCR was run by TCRdb on the multiplex PCR reads, yielding one entry per CDR3 protein. The sample lists fewer than 85,000 distinct CDR3 sequences, 69% occurring once.

The chain links TRBV6-5 to TRBJ2-5; unclear D gene. Sequencing was carried out using tumor-adjacent normal liver tissue. The receptor comes from a man in his forties with primary liver carcinoma and hepatitis B virus infection. For the CDR3, the DNA is TGTGCCAGCAGTTACGGGTGGTGCCAAGAGACCCAGTACTTC. Protein: CASSYGWCQETQYF.